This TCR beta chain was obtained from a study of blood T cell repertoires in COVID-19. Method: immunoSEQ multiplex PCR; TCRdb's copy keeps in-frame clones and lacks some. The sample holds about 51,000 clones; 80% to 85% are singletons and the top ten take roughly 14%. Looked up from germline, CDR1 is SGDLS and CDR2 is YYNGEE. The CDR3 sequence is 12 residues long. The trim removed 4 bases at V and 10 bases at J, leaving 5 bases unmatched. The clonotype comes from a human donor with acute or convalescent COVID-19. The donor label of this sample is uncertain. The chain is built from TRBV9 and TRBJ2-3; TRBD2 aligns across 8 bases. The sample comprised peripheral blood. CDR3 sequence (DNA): TGTGCCAGCAGCTTTGCGGGGGGAGCGCAGTATTTT. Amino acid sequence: CASSFAGGAQYF.